This T cell receptor beta chain originates from a study of ipilimumab plus nivolumab after autologous stem cell transplantation. This clone was recorded a few times. Generated by immunoSEQ multiplex PCR, the TCRdb table keeps only in-frame clones and is missing some. The sample shows 77,000 or so clones, under 85% of them seen only once. Trimming left V 0 bases short and J 4 bases short, with 8 bases between. CDR3 size: 14 residues. Per germline, CDR1 SGHRS and CDR2 YFSETQ. The J gene is TRBJ1-3, the V gene TRBV5-1, with no clear D. Sequencing was performed on PBMCs, taken in a trial of ipilimumab plus nivolumab as post-transplant consolidation. The receptor was isolated from a male donor with diffuse large B-cell lymphoma. The CDR3 DNA reads as TGCGCCAGCAGCTTGGGGACGTTAGGAAACACCATATATTTT. Amino acid sequence: CASSLGTLGNTIYF.